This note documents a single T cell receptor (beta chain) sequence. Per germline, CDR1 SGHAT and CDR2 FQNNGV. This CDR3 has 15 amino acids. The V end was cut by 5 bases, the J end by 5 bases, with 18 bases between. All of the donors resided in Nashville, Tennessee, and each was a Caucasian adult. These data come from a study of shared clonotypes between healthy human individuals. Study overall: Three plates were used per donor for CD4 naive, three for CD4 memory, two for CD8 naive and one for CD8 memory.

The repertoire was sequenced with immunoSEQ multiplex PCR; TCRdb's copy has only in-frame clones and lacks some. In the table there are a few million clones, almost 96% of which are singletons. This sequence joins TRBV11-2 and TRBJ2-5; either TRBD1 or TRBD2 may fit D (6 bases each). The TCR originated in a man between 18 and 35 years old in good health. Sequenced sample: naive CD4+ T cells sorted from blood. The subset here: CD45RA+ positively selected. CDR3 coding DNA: TGTGCCAGCAGCCCAGGGCAGGGGACTCGGGAGACCCAGTACTTC. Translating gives CASSPGQGTRETQYF.